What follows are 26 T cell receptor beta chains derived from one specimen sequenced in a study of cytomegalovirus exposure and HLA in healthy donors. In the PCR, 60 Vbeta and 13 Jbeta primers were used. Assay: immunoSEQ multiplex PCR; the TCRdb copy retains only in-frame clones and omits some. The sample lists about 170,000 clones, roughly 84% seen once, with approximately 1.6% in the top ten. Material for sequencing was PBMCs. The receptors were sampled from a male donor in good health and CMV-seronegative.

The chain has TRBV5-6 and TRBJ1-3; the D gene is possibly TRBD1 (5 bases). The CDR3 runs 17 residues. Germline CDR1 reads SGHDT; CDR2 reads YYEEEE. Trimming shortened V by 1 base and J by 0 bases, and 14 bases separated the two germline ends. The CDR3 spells CASSLIGQGISGNTIYF. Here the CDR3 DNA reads TGTGCCAGCAGCTTGATCGGGCAGGGCATCTCTGGAAACACCATATATTTT. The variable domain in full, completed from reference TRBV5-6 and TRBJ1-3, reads DAGVTQSPTHLIKTRGQQVTLRCSPKSGHDTVSWYQQALGQGPQFIFQYYEEEERQRGNFPDRFSGHQFPNYSSELNVNALLLGDSALYLCASSLIGQGISGNTIYFGEGSWLTVV.

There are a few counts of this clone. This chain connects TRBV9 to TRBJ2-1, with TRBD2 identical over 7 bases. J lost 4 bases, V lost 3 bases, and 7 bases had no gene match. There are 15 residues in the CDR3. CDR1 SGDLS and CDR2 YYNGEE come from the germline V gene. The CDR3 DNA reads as TGTGCCAGCAGCGCTGGGACTATTTCTTACAATGAGCAGTTCTTC. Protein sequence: CASSAGTISYNEQFF.

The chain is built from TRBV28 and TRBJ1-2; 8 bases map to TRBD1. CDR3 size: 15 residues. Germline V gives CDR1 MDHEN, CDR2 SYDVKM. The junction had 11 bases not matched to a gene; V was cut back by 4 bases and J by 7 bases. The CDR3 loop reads CASSYPGTGSGGYTF. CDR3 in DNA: TGTGCCAGCAGTTATCCTGGGACAGGCTCGGGTGGCTACACCTTC.

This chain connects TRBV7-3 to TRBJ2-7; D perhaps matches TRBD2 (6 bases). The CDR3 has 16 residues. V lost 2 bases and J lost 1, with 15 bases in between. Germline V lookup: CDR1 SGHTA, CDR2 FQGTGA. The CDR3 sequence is CASSLFEASDSYEQYF. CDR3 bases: TGTGCCAGCAGCTTATTTGAAGCTAGCGATTCCTACGAGCAGTACTTC.

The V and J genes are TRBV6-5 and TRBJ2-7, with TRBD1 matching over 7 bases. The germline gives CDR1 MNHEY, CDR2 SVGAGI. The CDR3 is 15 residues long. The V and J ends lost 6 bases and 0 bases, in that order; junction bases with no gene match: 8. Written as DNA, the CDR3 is TGTGCCAGCAGCCACGGGACAGACAACTCCTACGAGCAGTACTTC. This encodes CASSHGTDNSYEQYF.

The CDR3: CASSTRRQDRGRLWDYGYTF. DNA for the CDR3: TGTGCCAGCAGCACACGACGGCAGGACAGGGGGCGCCTATGGGACTATGGCTACACCTTC. The rearrangement joins TRBV13 to TRBJ1-2; 11 bases map to TRBD1. The V segment lost 5 bases and the J segment 3 bases; nucleotides outside the gene matches: 20. This CDR3 contains 20 residues. From germline, CDR1 is PRHDT and CDR2 FYEKMQ (reference sequence).

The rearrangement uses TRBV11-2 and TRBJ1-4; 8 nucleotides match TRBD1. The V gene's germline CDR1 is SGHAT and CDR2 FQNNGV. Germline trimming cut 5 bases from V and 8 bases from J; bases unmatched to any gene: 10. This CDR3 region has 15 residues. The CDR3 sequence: CASSPPGQGLEKLFF. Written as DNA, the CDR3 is TGTGCCAGCAGCCCCCCTGGACAGGGATTGGAAAAACTGTTTTTT.

CDR3 coding DNA: TGTGCCAGCAGTGGACAGAACTATGGCTACACCTTC. Protein: CASSGQNYGYTF. J is TRBJ1-2 and V is TRBV28; D is possibly TRBD1 (6 bases). CDR1 is MDHEN, CDR2 SYDVKM, per germline. This CDR3 spans 12 amino acids. Trimming left V 5 bases short and J 2 bases short, with 6 bases between.

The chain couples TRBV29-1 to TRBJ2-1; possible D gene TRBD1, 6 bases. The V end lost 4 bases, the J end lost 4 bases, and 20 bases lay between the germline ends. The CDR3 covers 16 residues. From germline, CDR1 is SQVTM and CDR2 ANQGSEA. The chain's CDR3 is CSVAMGAANPYNEQFF. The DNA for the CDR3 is TGCAGCGTTGCGATGGGGGCGGCAAACCCTTACAATGAGCAGTTCTTC.

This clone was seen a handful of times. The CDR3 coding sequence is TGTGCCATCGGGAGTTCGGACAATGAGCAGTTCTTC. Translation gives CAIGSSDNEQFF. The chain employs TRBV10-3 and TRBJ2-1; the D gene is possibly TRBD2 (5 bases). Trimming removed 8 bases from V and 5 bases from J, with 10 bases in between. The CDR3 has 12 amino acids. Germline lookup yields CDR1 ENHRY and CDR2 SYGVKD.

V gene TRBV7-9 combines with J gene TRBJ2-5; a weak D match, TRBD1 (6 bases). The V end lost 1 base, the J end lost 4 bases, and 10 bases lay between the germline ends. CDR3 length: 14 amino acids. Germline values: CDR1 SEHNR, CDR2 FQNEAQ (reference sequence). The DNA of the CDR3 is TGTGCCAGCAGCTTAGTGCAGGGGCGAGAGACCCAGTACTTC. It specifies CASSLVQGRETQYF.

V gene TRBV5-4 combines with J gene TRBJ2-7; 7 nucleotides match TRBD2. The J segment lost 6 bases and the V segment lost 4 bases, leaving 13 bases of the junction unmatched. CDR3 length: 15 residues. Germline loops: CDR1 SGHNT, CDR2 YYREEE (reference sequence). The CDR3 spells CASSHSGSLGREQYF. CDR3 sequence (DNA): TGTGCCAGCAGCCATAGCGGGTCCTTAGGACGCGAGCAGTACTTC.

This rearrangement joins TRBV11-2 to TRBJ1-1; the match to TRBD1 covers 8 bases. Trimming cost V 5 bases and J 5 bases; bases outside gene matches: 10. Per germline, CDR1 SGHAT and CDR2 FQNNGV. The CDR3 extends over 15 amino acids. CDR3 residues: CASSERQGSGTEAFF. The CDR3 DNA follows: TGTGCCAGCAGCGAACGACAGGGGTCAGGGACTGAAGCTTTCTTT.

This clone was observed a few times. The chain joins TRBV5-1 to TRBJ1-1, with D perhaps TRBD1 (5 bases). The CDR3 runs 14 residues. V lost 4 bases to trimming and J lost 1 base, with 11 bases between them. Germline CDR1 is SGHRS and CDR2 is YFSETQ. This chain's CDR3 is CASSPGHRNTEAFF. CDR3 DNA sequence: TGCGCCAGCAGCCCTGGACATCGGAACACTGAAGCTTTCTTT.

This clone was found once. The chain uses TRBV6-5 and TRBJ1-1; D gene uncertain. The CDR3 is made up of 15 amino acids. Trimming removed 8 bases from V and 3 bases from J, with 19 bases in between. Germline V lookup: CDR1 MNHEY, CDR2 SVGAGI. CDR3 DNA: TGTGCCAGCTACCCGGGCCAGCGGACGTACACTGAAGCTTTCTTT. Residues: CASYPGQRTYTEAFF.

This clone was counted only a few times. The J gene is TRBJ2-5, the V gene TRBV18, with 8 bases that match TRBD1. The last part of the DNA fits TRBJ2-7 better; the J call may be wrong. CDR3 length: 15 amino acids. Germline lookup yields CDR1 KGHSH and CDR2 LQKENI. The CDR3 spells CASSPFDRGTYEQYF. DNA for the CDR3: TGTGCCAGCTCACCTTTCGACAGGGGAACCTACGAGCAGTACTTC.

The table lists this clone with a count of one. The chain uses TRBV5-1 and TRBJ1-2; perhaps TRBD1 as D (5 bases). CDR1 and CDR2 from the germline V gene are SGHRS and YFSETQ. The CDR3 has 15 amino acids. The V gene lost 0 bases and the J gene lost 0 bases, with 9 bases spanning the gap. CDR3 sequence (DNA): TGCGCCAGCAGCTTGGATTTACAGGCTAACTATGGCTACACCTTC. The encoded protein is CASSLDLQANYGYTF.

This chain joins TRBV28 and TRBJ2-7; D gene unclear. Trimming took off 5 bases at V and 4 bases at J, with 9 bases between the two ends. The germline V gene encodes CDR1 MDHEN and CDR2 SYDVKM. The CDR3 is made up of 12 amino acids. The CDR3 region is CASSPPHYEQYF. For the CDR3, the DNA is TGTGCCAGCAGTCCCCCCCATTACGAGCAGTACTTC.

CDR3 loop: CASSLSTPNQPQHF. The CDR3 DNA reads TGTGCCAGCAGTTTATCGACTCCCAATCAGCCCCAGCATTTT. The chain uses TRBV27 and TRBJ1-5, with unresolved D. In germline, CDR1 is MNHEY, CDR2 SMNVEV (reference sequence). This CDR3 contains 14 residues. The V end was cut by 0 bases, the J end by 3 bases, with 6 bases between.

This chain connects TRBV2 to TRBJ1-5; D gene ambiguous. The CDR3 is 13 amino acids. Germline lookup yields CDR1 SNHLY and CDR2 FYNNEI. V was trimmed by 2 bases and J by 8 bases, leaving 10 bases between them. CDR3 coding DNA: TGTGCCAGCAGTGAAACCCACGCAGAGCCCCAGCATTTT. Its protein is CASSETHAEPQHF. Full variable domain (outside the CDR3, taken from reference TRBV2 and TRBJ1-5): EPEVTQTPSHQVTQMGQEVILRCVPISNHLYFYWYRQILGQKVEFLVSFYNNEISEKSEIFDDQFSVERPDGSNFTLKIRSTKLEDSAMYFCASSETHAEPQHFGDGTRLSIL.

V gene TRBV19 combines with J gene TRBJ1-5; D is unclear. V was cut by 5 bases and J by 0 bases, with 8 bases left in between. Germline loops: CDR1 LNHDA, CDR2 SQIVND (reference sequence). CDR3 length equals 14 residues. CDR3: CASSSDYSNQPQHF. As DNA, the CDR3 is TGTGCCAGTAGTTCCGACTATAGCAATCAGCCCCAGCATTTT.

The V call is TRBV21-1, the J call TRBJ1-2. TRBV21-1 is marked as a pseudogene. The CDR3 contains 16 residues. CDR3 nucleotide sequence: TGTGCCAGCAGCAAAGCCTCCACGGGGGGGGACTACGGCTACACCTTC. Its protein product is CASSKASTGGDYGYTF.

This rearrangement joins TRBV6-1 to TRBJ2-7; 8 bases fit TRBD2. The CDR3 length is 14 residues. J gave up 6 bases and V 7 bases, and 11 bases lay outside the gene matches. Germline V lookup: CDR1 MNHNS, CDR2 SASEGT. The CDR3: CASMSGSGTSEQYF. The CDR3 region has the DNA TGTGCCAGCATGAGCGGGAGCGGAACGTCCGAGCAGTACTTC.

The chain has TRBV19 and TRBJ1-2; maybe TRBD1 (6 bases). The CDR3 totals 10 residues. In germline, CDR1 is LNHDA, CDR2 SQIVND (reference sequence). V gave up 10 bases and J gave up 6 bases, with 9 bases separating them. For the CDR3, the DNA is TGTGCCACTGGGGGCCATGGCTACACCTTC. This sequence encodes CATGGHGYTF.

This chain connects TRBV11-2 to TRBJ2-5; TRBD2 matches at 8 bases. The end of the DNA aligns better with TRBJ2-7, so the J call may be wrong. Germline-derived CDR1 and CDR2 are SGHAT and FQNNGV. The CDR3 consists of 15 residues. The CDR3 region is CASSLWASGSYEQYF. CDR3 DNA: TGTGCCAGCAGCTTATGGGCTAGCGGGTCCTACGAGCAGTACTTC.

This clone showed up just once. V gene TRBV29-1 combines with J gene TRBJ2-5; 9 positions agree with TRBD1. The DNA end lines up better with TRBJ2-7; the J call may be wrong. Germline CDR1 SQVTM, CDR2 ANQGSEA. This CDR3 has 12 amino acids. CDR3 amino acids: CSVVGQGHEQYF. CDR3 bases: TGCAGCGTTGTGGGACAGGGCCACGAGCAGTACTTC.